The 15 T cell receptor beta chains reported below all come from one sample, sequenced in a study of T cells after posttransplantation cyclophosphamide listed by TCRdb under 2016. The receptor library was made with the immunoSEQ multiplex PCR assay. TCRdb stores this immuneACCESS table with in-frame sequences only. Part of the clones is absent; in the studies checked, under half of the shortfall reflects unresolved V genes, and no reason is known for the rest. The sample table shows more than 8,500 clones, and about 83% are seen once. The top ten hold roughly 23% of the sample. Sample treatment or condition, as interpreted from the label and publication: high-dose cyclophosphamide on days +3 and +4 as single-agent GVHD prophylaxis. For conditioning, the PTCy patients got busulfan and fludarabine, then a related or unrelated marrow graft, followed by cyclophosphamide on days +3 and +4. Material: PBMCs, obtained after allogeneic stem cell transplant with posttransplant cyclophosphamide. The origin of the receptors is a female patient between 40 and 50 years old who received an allogeneic stem cell transplant from an unrelated donor, was CMV-positive, and had no GVHD. Some T cells may originate with the graft donor following a transplant.

The chain uses TRBV21-1 and TRBJ2-7; TRBD1, the D gene given by the table, was not confirmed from the DNA. TRBV21-1 is designated a pseudogene. The CDR3 runs 13 residues. The CDR3 sequence: CASSKTTVYEQYF. As DNA, the CDR3 is TGTGCCAGCAGCAAAACGACAGTCTACGAGCAGTACTTC.

V usage is TRBV5-5 and J usage is TRBJ1-6; no definite D call. This CDR3 region has 15 residues. V lost 3 bases and J lost 5, with 12 bases in between. CDR1 is SGHKS and CDR2 is YYEKEE in the germline V gene (reference sequence). The CDR3 coding sequence is TGTGCCAGCAGCTCAAAGACTCCAAATAATTCACCCCTCCACTTT. Protein: CASSSKTPNNSPLHF.

The rearrangement uses TRBV28 and TRBJ2-1; tentatively, D is TRBD1 (5 bases). V lost 1 base and J 2 bases, leaving 9 bases between the germline ends. Germline V gene lookup returns CDR1 MDHEN and CDR2 SYDVKM. The CDR3 has 15 residues. The CDR3 loop reads CASSLFGATYNEQFF. The DNA of the CDR3 is TGTGCCAGCAGTTTATTTGGGGCTACCTACAATGAGCAGTTCTTC.

The chain recombines TRBV7-2 with TRBJ2-1; TRBD2 might be the D (5 bases). CDR1 is SGHTA and CDR2 is FQGNSA in the germline V gene. The CDR3 runs to 14 residues. Between the trimmed V and J ends, which lost 2 bases and 7 bases, there was a span of 12 bases. The CDR3 here is CASSLTGIGNEQFF. In DNA form, the CDR3 reads TGTGCCAGCAGCTTAACCGGGATTGGGAATGAGCAGTTCTTC.

The CDR3 loop reads CASSPTGANTEAFF. Written as DNA, the CDR3 is TGTGCCAGCTCACCGACAGGGGCGAACACTGAAGCTTTCTTT. The chain employs TRBV18 and TRBJ1-1; TRBD1 matches at 8 bases. The CDR3 sequence is 14 residues long. The J segment lost 1 base and the V segment lost 3 bases, leaving 1 base of the junction unmatched. Per germline, CDR1 KGHSH and CDR2 LQKENI.

The V gene is TRBV5-4, the J gene TRBJ2-5; perhaps TRBD2 as D (5 bases). CDR1 SGHNT and CDR2 YYREEE come from the germline V gene (reference sequence). This CDR3 is built from 13 residues. V was shortened by 5 bases and J by 4 bases, with 12 bases between the two germline ends. The CDR3 DNA is TGTGCCAGCAGGTCGACAAGCGGAGAGACCCAGTACTTC. It specifies CASRSTSGETQYF.

The rearrangement joins TRBV29-1 to TRBJ2-7, with 11 bases that match TRBD2. The CDR3 runs to 14 residues. The germline V gene encodes CDR1 SQVTM and CDR2 ANQGSEA. V lost 6 bases to trimming and J lost 0 bases; unmatched junction nucleotides: 4. The CDR3 reads CSVTSGGFSYEQYF. DNA of the CDR3: TGCAGCGTAACTAGCGGGGGCTTCTCCTACGAGCAGTACTTC.

Of note for this clone: At one boundary the junction diverges from the germline segment, which might be a read error. The chain joins TRBV11-3 to TRBJ2-5, with D maybe TRBD1 (6 bases). Germline V gene sequence: CDR1 SGHNT, CDR2 YENEEA. The CDR3 runs to 14 residues. This chain's CDR3 is CASSPGSGSLPGDF. The CDR3 region has the DNA TGTGCCAGCAGCCCCGGTTCAGGAAGCCTCCCAGGGGACTTC.

The chain joins TRBV4-1 to TRBJ2-3, with a possible D match to TRBD1 (6 bases). The germline gives CDR1 MGHRA, CDR2 YSYEKL. There are 15 residues in the CDR3. V lost 5 bases and J lost 0, with 12 bases in between. CDR3 DNA: TGCGCCAGCAGCTGGGGGACATTTAGCACAGATACGCAGTATTTT. This codes for CASSWGTFSTDTQYF.

The genes are TRBV30 and TRBJ1-2; 9 bases are shared with TRBD1. The V segment lost 2 bases and the J segment 7 bases; nucleotides outside the gene matches: 5. Per germline, CDR1 GTSNPN and CDR2 SVGIG (reference sequence). The CDR3 runs to 13 residues. The CDR3 region has the DNA TGTGCCTGGAGTTTACAGGGGGCGGGTGGCTACACCTTC. The encoded protein is CAWSLQGAGGYTF.

This rearrangement joins TRBV20-1 to TRBJ2-1; D remains ambiguous. The CDR3 is 11 amino acids. Germline CDR1 reads DFQATT; CDR2 reads SNEGSKA (reference sequence). Trimming left V 3 bases short and J 15 bases short, with 15 bases between. CDR3 nucleotide sequence: TGCAGTGCTAGTGGGCTCCATTCATCGTTCTTC. It yields the protein CSASGLHSSFF.

The chain's CDR3 is CASSQTGPGIQYF. The DNA for the CDR3 is TGTGCCAGCAGCCAGACAGGTCCCGGCATTCAGTACTTC. The chain is built from TRBV14 and TRBJ2-4; possibly TRBD1 for D (6 bases). Germline CDR1 SGHDN, CDR2 FVKESK. The germline V and J ends were trimmed by 3 bases and 9 bases, with 12 bases remaining between them. The CDR3 is made up of 13 amino acids. The whole variable domain, filled in from reference TRBV14 and TRBJ2-4, reads EAGVTQFPSHSVIEKGQTVTLRCDPISGHDNLYWYRRVMGKEIKFLLHFVKESKQDESGMPNNRFLAERTGGTYSTLKVQPAELEDSGVYFCASSQTGPGIQYFGAGTRLSVL.

This clone was observed once. The rearrangement links TRBV7-2 to TRBJ1-6; weak D call: TRBD1 (5 bases). This CDR3 is 15 amino acids long. V was shortened by 6 bases and J by 7 bases, with 16 bases between the two germline ends. Germline V lookup: CDR1 SGHTA, CDR2 FQGNSA. Here the CDR3 reads CASRPGRVPNSPLHF. For the CDR3, the DNA is TGTGCCAGCAGGCCCGGCAGGGTTCCGAATTCACCCCTCCACTTT.

CDR3 residues: CASSYSPGGQPQHF. Here the CDR3 DNA reads TGTGCCAGCAGTTACTCCCCAGGAGGACAGCCCCAGCATTTT. The chain carries TRBV6-5 and TRBJ1-5; no clear D. The germline V and J ends were trimmed by 0 bases and 7 bases, with 10 bases remaining between them. Germline lookup yields CDR1 MNHEY and CDR2 SVGAGI. This CDR3 comprises 14 residues.

This clone was observed a handful of times. J is TRBJ2-7 and V is TRBV4-1; 10 bases line up with TRBD1. The length of the CDR3 is 14 residues. CDR1 is MGHRA, CDR2 YSYEKL, per germline. V lost 3 bases to trimming and J lost 6 bases; unmatched junction nucleotides: 5. The CDR3 here is CASSHAGTGAEQYF. The CDR3 region has the DNA TGCGCCAGCAGCCATGCCGGGACAGGGGCCGAGCAGTACTTC.